These T cell receptor beta chains were read from a single sample in a study of blood T cell repertoires in COVID-19. Assay used: immunoSEQ multiplex PCR; TCRdb lists only in-frame clones, some missing. The table lists hundreds of thousands of clones, 87% of them singletons. Sequenced sample: PBMCs or T cells enriched from blood (not recorded which). These receptors originate from a woman between 18 and 30 years old who had recovered from COVID-19. The CDR3 runs from the conserved cysteine through the conserved F or W. The order of the fields is CDR3 protein, CDR3 DNA, J gene, V gene, clone size, D gene. D genes are given only for firm matches. Clone size appears in some rows only: once, few, many, or a class for an expanded clone.

CSVGGVNTEAFF	TGCAGCGTCGGGGGGGTTAACACTGAAGCTTTCTTT	TRBJ1-1	TRBV29-1	NA	NA
CASSLVLAGGGEQYF	TGTGCCAGCAGCTTAGTGCTAGCGGGAGGTGGCGAGCAGTACTTC	TRBJ2-7	TRBV7-9	NA	TRBD2
CASTPYPNQPQHF	TGTGCCAGCACTCCTTATCCTAATCAGCCCCAGCATTTT	TRBJ1-5	TRBV28	NA	NA
CASHSGRGETQYF	TGTGCCAGCCATAGCGGGAGAGGAGAGACCCAGTACTTC	TRBJ2-5	TRBV7-9	NA	TRBD2
CASSIPGAGANVLTF	TGTGCCAGTAGTATTCCAGGGGCTGGGGCCAACGTCCTGACTTTC	TRBJ2-6	TRBV19	NA	NA
CASSQGQQSGREEQFF	TGCGCCAGCAGCCAAGGTCAACAGTCCGGCCGCGAGGAGCAGTTCTTC	TRBJ2-1	TRBV4-1	once	NA
CASSEDPLAGANEQFF	TGTGCCAGCAGTGAAGATCCACTAGCGGGGGCCAATGAGCAGTTCTTC	TRBJ2-1	TRBV2	NA	TRBD2
CASRIGQSNYGYTF	TGTGCCAGTAGGATCGGACAGTCCAACTATGGCTACACCTTC	TRBJ1-2	TRBV19	NA	NA
CASQDRGINEQFF	TGTGCCAGTCAGGACAGGGGGATCAATGAGCAGTTCTTC	TRBJ2-1	TRBV3-1/TRBV3-2	NA	TRBD1
CASSLLAGANGETQYF	TGCGCCAGCAGCCTACTAGCGGGAGCAAACGGAGAGACCCAGTACTTC	TRBJ2-5	TRBV5-1	NA	TRBD2
CASKGTGQGGMNTEAFF	TGTGCCAGCAAGGGAACGGGACAGGGGGGTATGAACACTGAAGCTTTCTTT	TRBJ1-1	TRBV27	few	TRBD1
CASSRSGINTGELFF	TGTGCCAGCTCCCGGAGCGGGATCAACACCGGGGAGCTGTTTTTT	TRBJ2-2	TRBV25-1	NA	TRBD2
CASSLLGGSLLSGANVLTF	TGTGCCAGCAGTTTGTTAGGGGGTTCACTACTCTCTGGGGCCAACGTCCTGACTTTC	TRBJ2-6	TRBV27	NA	NA
CASSRGGRDRGFGTDTQYF	TGTGCCAGCAGCCGCGGGGGCAGGGACAGGGGTTTTGGCACAGATACGCAGTATTTT	TRBJ2-3	TRBV5-4	NA	TRBD1
CASSQDSRVGGYTF	TGCGCCAGCAGCCAAGACTCGAGGGTAGGAGGCTACACCTTC	TRBJ1-2	TRBV4-3	NA	NA
CASSQQGQKETQYF	TGTGCCAGCAGCCAACAAGGACAGAAGGAGACCCAGTACTTC	TRBJ2-5	TRBV7-2	NA	NA
CASSRGTGEMNTEAFF	TGTGCCAGCAGCCGAGGGACAGGGGAGATGAACACTGAAGCTTTCTTT	TRBJ1-1	TRBV11-3	NA	TRBD1
CASSATGGATDTQYF	TGTGCCAGCAGTGCTACCGGGGGGGCGACAGATACGCAGTATTTT	TRBJ2-3	TRBV6-2/TRBV6-3	many	TRBD2
CASGTDRQETQYF	TGTGCCAGCGGGACAGACCGACAAGAGACCCAGTACTTC	TRBJ2-5	TRBV19	NA	TRBD1
CASSQDYYSPETQYF	TGCGCCAGCAGCCAAGATTATTACAGCCCAGAGACCCAGTACTTC	TRBJ2-5	TRBV4-1	NA	NA
CASRTDCSGGTQTTYEQYF	TGTGCCAGCAGGACTGACTGCTCAGGGGGGACGCAAACGACCTACGAGCAGTACTTC	TRBJ2-7	TRBV6-7	NA	NA
CASSLQTGGNSARGYTF	TGTGCCAGCAGCCTTCAGACAGGGGGCAATTCGGCGAGGGGCTACACCTTC	TRBJ1-2	TRBV5-6	NA	TRBD1
CASSLVATEAFF	TGTGCCAGCAGCTTGGTAGCCACTGAAGCTTTCTTT	TRBJ1-1	TRBV5-6	NA	NA
CASSLELAGAGGELFF	TGCGCCAGCAGCTTGGAACTAGCGGGAGCCGGCGGGGAGCTGTTTTTT	TRBJ2-2	TRBV5-1	NA	TRBD2
CASSTGMLAFF	TGTGCCAGCAGTACAGGGATGCTAGCTTTCTTT	TRBJ1-1	TRBV12-3/TRBV12-4	NA	NA
CASSFVQHYEQYF	TGTGCCAGCAGCTTTGTACAGCACTACGAGCAGTACTTC	TRBJ2-7	TRBV7-9	NA	NA
CAWSLGASGNTIYF	TGTGCCTGGAGTTTGGGGGCGAGTGGAAACACCATATATTTT	TRBJ1-3	TRBV30	NA	NA
CASSFSGQPQHF	TGTGCCAGCAGCTTCTCGGGTCAGCCCCAGCATTTT	TRBJ1-5	TRBV7-6	NA	NA
CSVEDREGTIYF	TGCAGCGTTGAAGATCGGGAGGGCACCATATATTTT	TRBJ1-3	TRBV29-1	NA	NA
CASLAPGSPLHF	TGTGCCAGCCTGGCTCCGGGGTCACCCCTCCACTTT	TRBJ1-6	TRBV27	NA	NA
CASSPNQGRGNTIYF	TGTGCCAGCAGCCCGAACCAGGGTCGAGGAAACACCATATATTTT	TRBJ1-3	TRBV7-3	few	NA
CASSQLQGAQNTEAFF	TGTGCCAGCAGTCAACTACAGGGGGCGCAGAACACTGAAGCTTTCTTT	TRBJ1-1	TRBV7-9	NA	TRBD1
CASSPWTSGTDEQFF	TGTGCCAGTAGTCCCTGGACTAGCGGGACTGACGAACAGTTCTTC	TRBJ2-1	TRBV19	NA	TRBD2
CASSPPNSGFSTDTQYF	TGTGCCAGCTCACCACCGAACAGCGGTTTTAGCACAGATACGCAGTATTTT	TRBJ2-3	TRBV18	NA	NA
CASSLAEGQTTAAKNIQYF	TGTGCCAGCAGCTTAGCGGAGGGACAGACCACTGCAGCCAAAAACATTCAGTACTTC	TRBJ2-4	TRBV7-7	NA	NA
CASSLTGGTNSPLHF	TGTGCCAGCAGCTTGACAGGGGGCACGAATTCACCCCTCCACTTT	TRBJ1-6	TRBV11-2	NA	TRBD1
CASSEEGSPTYEQYF	TGTGCCAGCAGTGAGGAGGGGTCGCCCACCTACGAGCAGTACTTC	TRBJ2-7	TRBV25-1	NA	NA
CASSEDLAGDEQFF	TGTGCCAGCAGTGAGGACTTAGCGGGCGATGAGCAGTTCTTC	TRBJ2-1	TRBV2	NA	TRBD2
CASSGGTGKSSTEAFF	TGTGCCAGTAGTGGGGGGACAGGCAAAAGTTCCACTGAAGCTTTCTTT	TRBJ1-1	TRBV19	NA	TRBD1
CASSRGLAQETQYF	TGCGCCAGCAGCCGAGGACTCGCACAAGAGACCCAGTACTTC	TRBJ2-5	TRBV5-1	NA	NA
CASSQEPLAVTSTDTQYF	TGCGCCAGCAGCCAAGAGCCTCTAGCGGTAACTAGCACAGATACGCAGTATTTT	TRBJ2-3	TRBV4-3	few	TRBD2
CASSQGQRNQPQHF	TGCGCCAGCAGCCAGGGACAGAGGAATCAGCCCCAGCATTTT	TRBJ1-5	TRBV4-1	NA	TRBD1
CASSPPWSTEAFF	TGTGCCAGCAGCCCCCCATGGAGCACTGAAGCTTTCTTT	TRBJ1-1	TRBV27	NA	NA